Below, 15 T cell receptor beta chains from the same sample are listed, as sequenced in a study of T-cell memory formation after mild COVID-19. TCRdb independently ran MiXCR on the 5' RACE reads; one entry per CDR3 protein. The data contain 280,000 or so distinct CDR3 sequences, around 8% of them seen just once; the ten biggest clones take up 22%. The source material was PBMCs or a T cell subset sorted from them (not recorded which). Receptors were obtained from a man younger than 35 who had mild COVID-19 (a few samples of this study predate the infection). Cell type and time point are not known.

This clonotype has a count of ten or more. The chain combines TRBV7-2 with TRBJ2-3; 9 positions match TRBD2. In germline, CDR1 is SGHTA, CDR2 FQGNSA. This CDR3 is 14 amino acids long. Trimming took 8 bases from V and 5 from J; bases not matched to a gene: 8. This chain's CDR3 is CASGGSGGGDTQYF. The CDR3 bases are TGTGCCAGCGGGGGTAGCGGGGGAGGAGATACGCAGTATTTT.

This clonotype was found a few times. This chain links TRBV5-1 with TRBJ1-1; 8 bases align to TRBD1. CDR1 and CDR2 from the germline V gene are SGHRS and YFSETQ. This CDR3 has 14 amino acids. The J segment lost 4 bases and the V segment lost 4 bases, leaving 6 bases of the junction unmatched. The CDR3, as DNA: TGCGCCAGCAGCGAACAGGGGGGCTCCACTGAAGCTTTCTTT. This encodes CASSEQGGSTEAFF. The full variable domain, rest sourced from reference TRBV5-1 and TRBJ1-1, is KAGVTQTPRYLIKTRGQQVTLSCSPISGHRSVSWYQQTPGQGLQFLFEYFSETQRNKGNFPGRFSGRQFSNSRSEMNVSTLELGDSALYLCASSEQGGSTEAFFGQGTRLTVV.

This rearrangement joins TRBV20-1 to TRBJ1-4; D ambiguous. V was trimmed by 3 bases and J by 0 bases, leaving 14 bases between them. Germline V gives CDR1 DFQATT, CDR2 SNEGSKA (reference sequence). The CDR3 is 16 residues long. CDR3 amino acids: CSARDDLPATNEKLFF. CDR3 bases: TGCAGTGCTAGGGACGACTTGCCCGCAACTAATGAAAAACTGTTTTTT.

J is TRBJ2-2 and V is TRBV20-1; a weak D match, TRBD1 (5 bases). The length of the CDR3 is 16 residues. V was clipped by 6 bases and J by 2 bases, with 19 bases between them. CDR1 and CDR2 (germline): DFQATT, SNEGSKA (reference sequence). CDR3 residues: CSARDGAAFNTGELFF. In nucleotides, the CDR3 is TGCAGTGCCCGAGATGGGGCAGCGTTTAACACCGGGGAGCTGTTTTTT.

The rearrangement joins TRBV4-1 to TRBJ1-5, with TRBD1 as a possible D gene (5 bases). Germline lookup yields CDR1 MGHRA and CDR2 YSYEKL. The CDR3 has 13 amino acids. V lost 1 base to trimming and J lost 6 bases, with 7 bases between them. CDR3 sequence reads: CASSQGGVQPQHF. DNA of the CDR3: TGCGCCAGCAGCCAAGGAGGGGTTCAGCCCCAGCATTTT.

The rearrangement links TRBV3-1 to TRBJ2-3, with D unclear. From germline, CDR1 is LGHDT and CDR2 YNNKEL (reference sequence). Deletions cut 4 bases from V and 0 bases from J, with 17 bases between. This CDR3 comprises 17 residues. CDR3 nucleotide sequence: TGTGCCAGCAGCCTCCCAACCAGCGCAGGAAGCACAGATACGCAGTATTTT. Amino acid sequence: CASSLPTSAGSTDTQYF.

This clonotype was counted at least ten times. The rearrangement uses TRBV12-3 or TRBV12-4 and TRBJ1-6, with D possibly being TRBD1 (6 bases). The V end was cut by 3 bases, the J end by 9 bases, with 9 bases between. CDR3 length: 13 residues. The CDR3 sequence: CASSLGGGSPLHF. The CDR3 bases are TGTGCCAGCAGTTTGGGGGGCGGTTCACCCCTCCACTTT.

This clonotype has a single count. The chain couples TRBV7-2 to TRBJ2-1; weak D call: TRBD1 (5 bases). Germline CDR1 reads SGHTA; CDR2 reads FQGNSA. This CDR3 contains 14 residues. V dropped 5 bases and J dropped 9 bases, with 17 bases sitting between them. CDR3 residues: CASSLTQGPGEQFF. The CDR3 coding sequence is TGTGCCAGCAGCCTTACTCAGGGTCCTGGTGAGCAGTTCTTC.

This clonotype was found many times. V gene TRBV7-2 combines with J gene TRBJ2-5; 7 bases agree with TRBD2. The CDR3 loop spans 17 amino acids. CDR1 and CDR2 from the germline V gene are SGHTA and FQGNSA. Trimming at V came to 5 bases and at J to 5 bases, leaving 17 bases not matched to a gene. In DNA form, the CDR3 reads TGTGCCAGCAGCCGGATGTTGTTGACGGGGGGAGGGGAGACCCAGTACTTC. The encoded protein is CASSRMLLTGGGETQYF. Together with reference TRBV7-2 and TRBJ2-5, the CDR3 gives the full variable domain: GAGVSQSPSNKVTEKGKDVELRCDPISGHTALYWYRQSLGQGLEFLIYFQGNSAPDKSGLPSDRFSAERTGGSVSTLTIQRTQQEDSAVYLCASSRMLLTGGGETQYFGPGTRLLVL.

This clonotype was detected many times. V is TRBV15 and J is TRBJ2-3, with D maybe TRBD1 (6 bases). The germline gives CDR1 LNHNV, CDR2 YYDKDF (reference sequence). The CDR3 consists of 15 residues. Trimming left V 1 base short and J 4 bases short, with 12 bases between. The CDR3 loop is CATSRVTGIADTQYF. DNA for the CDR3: TGTGCCACCAGCAGAGTCACAGGGATCGCAGATACGCAGTATTTT. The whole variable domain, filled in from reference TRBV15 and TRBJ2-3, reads DAMVIQNPRYQVTQFGKPVTLSCSQTLNHNVMYWYQQKSSQAPKLLFHYYDKDFNNEADTPDNFQSRRPNTSFCFLDIRSPGLGDTAMYLCATSRVTGIADTQYFGPGTRLTVL.

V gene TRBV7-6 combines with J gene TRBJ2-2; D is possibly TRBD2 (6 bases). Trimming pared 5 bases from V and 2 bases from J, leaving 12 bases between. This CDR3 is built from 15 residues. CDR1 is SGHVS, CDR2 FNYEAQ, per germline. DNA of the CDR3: TGTGCCAGCAGCCAGCGGGTCGTTAACACCGGGGAGCTGTTTTTT. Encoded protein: CASSQRVVNTGELFF. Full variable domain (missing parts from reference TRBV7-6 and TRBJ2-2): GAGVSQSPRYKVTKRGQDVALRCDPISGHVSLYWYRQALGQGPEFLTYFNYEAQQDKSGLPNDRFSAERPEGSISTLTIQRTEQRDSAMYRCASSQRVVNTGELFFGEGSRLTVL.

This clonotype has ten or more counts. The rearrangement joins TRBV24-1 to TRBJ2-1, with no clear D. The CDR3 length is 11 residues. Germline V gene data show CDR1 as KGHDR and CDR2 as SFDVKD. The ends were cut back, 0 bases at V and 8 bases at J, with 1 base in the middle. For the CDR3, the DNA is TGTGCCACCAGTGATTTGGATGAGCAGTTCTTC. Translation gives CATSDLDEQFF.

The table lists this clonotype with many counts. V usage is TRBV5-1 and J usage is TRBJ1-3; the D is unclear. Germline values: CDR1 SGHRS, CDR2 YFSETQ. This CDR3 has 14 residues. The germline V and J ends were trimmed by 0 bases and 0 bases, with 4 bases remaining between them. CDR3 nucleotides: TGCGCCAGCAGCTTGGACAGCTCTGGAAACACCATATATTTT. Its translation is CASSLDSSGNTIYF.

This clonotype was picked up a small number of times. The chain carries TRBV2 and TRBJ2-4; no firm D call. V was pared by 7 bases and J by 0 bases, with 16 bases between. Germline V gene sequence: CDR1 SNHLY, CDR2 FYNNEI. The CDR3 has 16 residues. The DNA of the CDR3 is TGTGCCAGCACCCCCTCTCGGTCCCTAGCCAAAAACATTCAGTACTTC. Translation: CASTPSRSLAKNIQYF.

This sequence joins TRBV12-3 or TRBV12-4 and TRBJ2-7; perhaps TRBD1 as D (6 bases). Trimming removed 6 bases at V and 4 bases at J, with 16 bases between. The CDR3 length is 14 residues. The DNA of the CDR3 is TGTGCCAGCAGCCGACAGGCCCGAGTTTACGAGCAGTACTTC. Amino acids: CASSRQARVYEQYF.